The 29 T cell receptor beta chains below come from one sample, sequenced in a study of T cell responses to AZD1222 COVID-19 vaccine (dated by TCRdb to the early 2020s). Taken with the paper, the label for time point translates to: baseline before first vaccination. The library was obtained by the immunoSEQ multiplex PCR assay. Imported from immuneACCESS, the table was reduced by TCRdb to in-frame sequences with V and J called. These copies leave out some clones; in studies compared against another copy, an unresolved V gene accounts for under half, and the cause of the remainder is not known. For this sample there are tens of thousands of clones; about nine tenths appear just once. Jointly, the top ten make up about 10% of the sample. This material consisted of peripheral blood, taken on day 0 of AZD1222 vaccination. Receptor source: an adult in good health.

The DNA of the CDR3 is TGCGCCAGCAGTGAAGCGGGACAGGGTCACGAGCAGTACTTC. It translates to CASSEAGQGHEQYF. This chain uses TRBV10-1 with TRBJ2-7; 9 nucleotides match TRBD1. This CDR3 is built from 14 residues. Trimming at V came to 3 bases and at J to 5 bases, leaving 5 bases not matched to a gene. The V gene's germline CDR1 is WNHNN and CDR2 SYGVQD (reference sequence).

The sample holds a few counts of this clone. V is TRBV3-1 (or the pseudogene TRBV3-2) and J is TRBJ2-1; 7 bases agree with TRBD2. The CDR3 loop spans 15 amino acids. CDR1 is LGHDT, CDR2 YNNKEL, per germline (reference sequence). Trimming removed 1 base from V and 3 bases from J; junction bases left unmatched: 3. The CDR3 DNA follows: TGTGCCAGCAGCCAAGTGCTAGCGGACTACAATGAGCAGTTCTTC. Its protein product is CASSQVLADYNEQFF.

This clone appeared once. The chain joins TRBV7-9 to TRBJ2-2, with a possible D match to TRBD1 (6 bases). In germline, CDR1 is SEHNR, CDR2 FQNEAQ (reference sequence). Deletions cut 5 bases from V and 1 base from J, with 8 bases between. This CDR3 contains 14 residues. Written as DNA, the CDR3 is TGTGCCAGCAGCCCGGGACAGAACACCGGGGAGCTGTTTTTT. This codes for CASSPGQNTGELFF.

The chain couples TRBV18 to TRBJ2-3, with D uncertain. Germline CDR1 is KGHSH and CDR2 is LQKENI. The CDR3 extends over 15 amino acids. V dropped 0 bases and J dropped 2 bases, with 9 bases sitting between them. CDR3 bases: TGTGCCAGCTCACCACCACCGGGCTACACAGATACGCAGTATTTT. Protein product: CASSPPPGYTDTQYF. The variable domain in full, completed from reference TRBV18 and TRBJ2-3, reads NAGVMQNPRHLVRRRGQEARLRCSPMKGHSHVYWYRQLPEEGLKFMVYLQKENIIDESGMPKERFSAEFPKEGPSILRIQQVVRGDSAAYFCASSPPPGYTDTQYFGPGTRLTVL.

J is TRBJ2-1 and V is TRBV29-1, with TRBD2 identical over 8 bases. The CDR3 consists of 15 residues. In germline, CDR1 is SQVTM, CDR2 ANQGSEA. The ends lost 0 bases at V and 3 bases at J; junction bases unmatched: 4. This chain's CDR3 is CSVEDSTSGYNEQFF. In DNA, the CDR3 is TGCAGCGTTGAAGATTCCACTAGCGGCTACAATGAGCAGTTCTTC.

This clone showed up just once. The J gene is TRBJ2-1, the V gene TRBV5-1; TRBD2 aligns across 10 bases. V shed 0 bases, J shed 2 bases, and the junction held 2 bases outside the gene matches. The length of the CDR3 is 16 residues. CDR1 SGHRS and CDR2 YFSETQ come from the germline V gene. In DNA form, the CDR3 reads TGCGCCAGCAGCTTGGGTCTAGCGGGAGCCTACAATGAGCAGTTCTTC. This translates into CASSLGLAGAYNEQFF.

The V gene is TRBV19, the J gene TRBJ1-5; no definite D call. Germline values: CDR1 LNHDA, CDR2 SQIVND (reference sequence). V shed 5 bases and J shed 2 bases, with 16 bases lying between them. The CDR3 is made up of 16 amino acids. The CDR3 coding sequence is TGTGCCAGTAGTGGGCAGGCCGGTAATCGCAATCAGCCCCAGCATTTT. Its protein product is CASSGQAGNRNQPQHF.

With regard to this clone: At one end the junction does not follow the germline gene, possibly because of a read error. V is TRBV19 and J is TRBJ2-5, with D possibly being TRBD2 (6 bases). The CDR3 runs 13 residues. Germline CDR1 reads LNHDA; CDR2 reads SQIVND (reference sequence). This CDR3 reads CATSGLMGLTQYF. CDR3 DNA: TGTGCCACTAGTGGACTAATGGGTTTGACCCAGTACTTC.

The chain combines TRBV24-1 with TRBJ2-1; TRBD1 matches at 7 bases. Trimming removed 9 bases from V and 0 bases from J; junction bases left unmatched: 7. Germline V gene sequence: CDR1 KGHDR, CDR2 SFDVKD. The CDR3 is 15 residues long. In DNA form, the CDR3 reads TGTGCCACCGCATGGGCAGGGGGCTCCTACAATGAGCAGTTCTTC. This gives the protein CATAWAGGSYNEQFF.

V is TRBV11-2 and J is TRBJ1-2; D not resolved. The CDR3 is made up of 11 amino acids. Trimming stripped 2 bases from V and 13 bases from J, with 11 bases between. Germline loops: CDR1 SGHAT, CDR2 FQNNGV. The CDR3 loop reads CASSLNRRSTF. The CDR3 bases are TGTGCCAGCAGCTTAAATAGGAGGTCCACCTTC.

The chain joins TRBV7-6 to TRBJ2-1, with 7 bases lining up with TRBD2. The J segment lost 0 bases and the V segment lost 1 base, leaving 6 bases of the junction unmatched. The CDR3 is 17 residues long. The germline CDR1 and CDR2 sequences are SGHVS and FNYEAQ. The CDR3 nucleotides are TGTGCCAGCAGCTTAGGGCTAGCGGAAAGCTCCTACAATGAGCAGTTCTTC. It translates to CASSLGLAESSYNEQFF.

This rearrangement joins TRBV19 to TRBJ1-4, with a possible D match to TRBD1 (5 bases). Germline V gene lookup returns CDR1 LNHDA and CDR2 SQIVND (reference sequence). V lost 6 bases to trimming and J lost 5 bases, with 10 bases between them. The CDR3 length is 13 residues. The CDR3, as DNA: TGTGCCAGTAGGTGGGGGAGCAATGAAAAACTGTTTTTT. Its translation: CASRWGSNEKLFF.

J is TRBJ2-7 and V is TRBV2; unclear D gene. Trimming stripped 8 bases from V and 0 bases from J, with 11 bases between. The V gene's germline CDR1 is SNHLY and CDR2 FYNNEI. CDR3 length: 13 residues. CDR3 DNA: TGTGCCAGCTCCCCCCAGGTCTCCTACGAGCAGTACTTC. Amino acids: CASSPQVSYEQYF.

This chain joins TRBV7-2 and TRBJ2-7; the D is unclear. Germline lookup yields CDR1 SGHTA and CDR2 FQGNSA. V dropped 5 bases and J dropped 6 bases, with 11 bases sitting between them. This CDR3 spans 12 amino acids. CDR3 residues: CASSLSGPEQYF. The CDR3 coding sequence is TGTGCCAGCAGCCTATCCGGGCCCGAGCAGTACTTC.

CDR3 amino acids: CASSQGRSPGGTQYF. CDR3 DNA: TGTGCCAGCAGCCAAGGGAGAAGTCCTGGGGGTACGCAGTATTTT. The chain combines TRBV3-1 (or the pseudogene TRBV3-2) with TRBJ2-3; either TRBD1 or TRBD2 may fit D (5 bases each). Trimming shortened V by 1 base and J by 8 bases, and 16 bases separated the two germline ends. CDR3 length: 15 amino acids. From germline, CDR1 is LGHDT and CDR2 YNNKEL (reference sequence).

CDR3 in DNA: TGTGCCAGCAGCCGGGGACCAAATCAGCCCCAGCATTTT. Its translation: CASSRGPNQPQHF. The chain has TRBV7-6 and TRBJ1-5; D perhaps matches TRBD1 (5 bases). V was shortened by 5 bases and J by 4 bases, with 9 bases between the two germline ends. The CDR3 sequence is 13 residues long. Germline assignment: CDR1 SGHVS and CDR2 FNYEAQ.

This chain joins TRBV30 and TRBJ1-5; no clear D gene. Looked up from germline, CDR1 is GTSNPN and CDR2 is SVGIG (reference sequence). The CDR3 is made up of 13 amino acids. V was cut by 4 bases and J by 1 base, with 8 bases left in between. The CDR3 nucleotides read TGTGCCTGGACGGGCGGAAGCAATCAGCCCCAGCATTTT. Translated, it gives CAWTGGSNQPQHF.

The chain links TRBV7-9 to TRBJ2-7; D ambiguous. The CDR3 has 13 residues. CDR1 is SEHNR and CDR2 is FQNEAQ in the germline V gene (reference sequence). The germline V and J ends were trimmed by 1 base and 5 bases, with 9 bases remaining between them. CDR3 protein: CASSLGTADEQYF. CDR3 nucleotides: TGTGCCAGCAGCTTAGGGACGGCTGACGAGCAGTACTTC.

This clone was detected only a few times. This chain uses TRBV6-1 with TRBJ1-1; a possible D gene is TRBD1 (5 bases). The V end lost 3 bases, the J end lost 1 base, and 12 bases lay between the germline ends. The CDR3 extends over 15 amino acids. Germline assignment: CDR1 MNHNS and CDR2 SASEGT. The CDR3 sequence: CASSDPGTANTEAFF. CDR3 coding DNA: TGTGCCAGCAGTGACCCCGGGACGGCGAACACTGAAGCTTTCTTT.

The V gene is TRBV3-1 (or the pseudogene TRBV3-2), the J gene TRBJ2-2; the D is unclear. Germline assignment: CDR1 LGHDT and CDR2 YNNKEL (reference sequence). Trimming stripped 4 bases from V and 0 bases from J, with 12 bases between. CDR3 length: 16 amino acids. Here the CDR3 reads CASSPGLPTNTGELFF. In DNA form, the CDR3 reads TGTGCCAGCAGCCCCGGGTTGCCAACGAACACCGGGGAGCTGTTTTTT.

This chain links TRBV4-2 with TRBJ1-1; D is possibly TRBD1 (5 bases). The ends were cut back, 7 bases at V and 5 bases at J, with 17 bases in the middle. CDR3 size: 14 residues. CDR1 is LGHNA and CDR2 is YNFKEQ in the germline V gene. The CDR3 region is CASIKSSGGTEAFF. The CDR3 DNA sequence: TGTGCCAGCATCAAGTCGTCCGGGGGGACTGAAGCTTTCTTT.

This sequence joins TRBV9 and TRBJ1-2; D is uncertain. The CDR3 loop spans 12 amino acids. Germline V gives CDR1 SGDLS, CDR2 YYNGEE. V was shortened by 0 bases and J by 9 bases, with 9 bases between the two germline ends. In DNA, the CDR3 is TGTGCCAGCAGCGTAGTCTTAGGAAGCTACACCTTC. Protein sequence: CASSVVLGSYTF.

The CDR3 here is CASSNEANEQFF. The CDR3 region has the DNA TGCGCCAGCAGCAACGAAGCCAATGAGCAGTTCTTC. This chain joins TRBV5-1 and TRBJ2-1; D gene uncertain. V lost 4 bases, J lost 6 bases, and 8 bases lay in between. The CDR3 has 12 residues. Per the germline V gene, CDR1 is SGHRS and CDR2 is YFSETQ.

The chain has TRBV5-1 and TRBJ2-1; TRBD2 might be the D (6 bases). The CDR3 has 13 amino acids. V lost 0 bases and J lost 11, with 12 bases in between. Per the germline V gene, CDR1 is SGHRS and CDR2 is YFSETQ. The CDR3 reads CASSLAGSGQQFF. CDR3 DNA sequence: TGCGCCAGCAGCTTGGCCGGGAGCGGTCAGCAGTTCTTC.

This chain uses TRBV5-1 with TRBJ2-2; 12 bases match TRBD1. The germline V gene has CDR1 SGHRS and CDR2 YFSETQ. V was clipped by 4 bases and J by 5 bases; unmatched bases: 9. The CDR3 is made up of 17 amino acids. CDR3 amino acids: CASSEGQGARGTGELFF. The DNA of the CDR3 is TGCGCCAGCAGCGAGGGACAGGGGGCGCGAGGTACCGGGGAGCTGTTTTTT.

The chain carries TRBV4-2 and TRBJ2-3; TRBD2 matches at 11 bases. Trimming removed 2 bases from V and 3 bases from J; junction bases left unmatched: 1. Germline V gives CDR1 LGHNA, CDR2 YNFKEQ. The CDR3 loop spans 15 amino acids. DNA for the CDR3: TGTGCCAGCAGCCAAAGACTAGCGGGGACAGATACGCAGTATTTT. This sequence encodes CASSQRLAGTDTQYF.

The DNA of the CDR3 is TGTGCCAGCAGCTTAGAGGGGGGGCCTGGAAACACCATATATTTT. It encodes CASSLEGGPGNTIYF. The J gene is TRBJ1-3, the V gene TRBV7-9, with D tentatively TRBD1 (6 bases). This CDR3 is 15 amino acids long. V was cut by 1 base and J by 2 bases, with 9 bases left in between. Per germline, CDR1 SEHNR and CDR2 FQNEAQ (reference sequence).

The chain recombines TRBV6-4 with TRBJ2-3; 10 bases fit TRBD1. The J segment lost 6 bases and the V segment lost 0 bases, leaving 3 bases of the junction unmatched. Germline CDR1 and CDR2: MRHNA and SNTAGT. This CDR3 has 15 amino acids. The CDR3 reads CASSDSGQGSDTQYF. CDR3 DNA: TGTGCCAGCAGTGACTCGGGACAGGGGAGCGATACGCAGTATTTT.

The J gene is TRBJ2-7, the V gene TRBV6-5; 9 nucleotides line up with TRBD2. V dropped 5 bases and J dropped 7; count of bases not matched to a gene: 12. The CDR3 covers 15 residues. Looked up from germline, CDR1 is MNHEY and CDR2 is SVGAGI. The CDR3 DNA is TGTGCCAGCAGTCCAGGTAGCGGGGGCGGGATGGAGCAGTACTTC. Its protein product is CASSPGSGGGMEQYF.